This T cell receptor (beta chain) was recovered during a study of blood T cells in healthy people across ages (dated by TCRdb to about 2015). Concerning the study at large: Template switching captured roughly one uniquely barcoded TCR beta cDNA molecule per two T cells in model experiments. The donors were split into four age groups: young (average about 15 years), middle-aged (39), aged (more than 55) and long-lived (under 85). Using deep sequencing normalized with unique cDNA molecular identifiers, the study measured how TCR beta repertoire diversity changes with age. For two donors (one aged 18 to 29 and one aged 80 or older), the study analyzed two additional independent replicas of 1 million unique cDNA reads from the same blood draw. To avoid experimental bias, donors of different ages were distributed randomly across sequencing lanes.

The roughly 39 donors, aged about 6 to 95 years, were systemically healthy Caucasian individuals from Russia. Each donor gave around 9.9 milliliters of peripheral blood, collected into EDTA-treated Vacutainer tubes. PBMCs were isolated by Ficoll-Paque density-gradient centrifugation, with at least 6 million obtained per sample. Trizol reagent was used to extract total RNA from the PBMCs, yielding at least 6 micrograms per sample. The percentages of naive CD45RAhigh/CD27high T cells were determined by flow cytometry on a PBMC aliquot from every donor. On the study overall, not on this receptor specifically: A strong correlation was found between observed TCR beta diversity and the percentage of naive T cells measured by flow cytometry. Because the CMV infection status of the donors was unknown, age-related changes in expanded clonotypes may potentially have been confounded. Observed TCR beta diversity per million T cells fell roughly linearly with age, and a significant reduction was already apparent by age roughly 41. Compared with the aged group, the long-lived group had more naive CD4+ T cells, fewer expanded clones and increased TCR diversity, suggesting age selection. Since profiling was done on bulk unsorted PBMCs, naive and antigen-experienced compartments could not be conclusively compared. Estimates of total diversity based on one million sequenced T cells were regarded as lower bounds and as underestimates.

Germline trimming: 6 bases from V, 4 bases from J; junction bases outside gene matches: 9. Taken from cysteine to phenylalanine, the CDR3 has 15 residues. Just the 45-base CDR3 DNA is kept, in frame starting at base 1. Looking up the germline V gene yields CDR1 MNHEY and CDR2 SVGAGI. The library relied on 5' RACE. The sequencing machine was an Illumina HiSeq 2500. A second PCR of about 6 to 11 cycles was run with a J-beta primer mix and a sample-barcoded 5' primer. Each TCR beta cDNA molecule received a unique molecular identifier from a template-switch 5' adaptor carrying 12 random nucleotides. Each sample yielded at least 3 million CDR3-containing paired-end reads. First-strand cDNA was synthesized from all RNA with the Mint cDNA synthesis kit, primed by a TRBC-specific oligonucleotide. All cDNA was treated with uracil-DNA glycosylase and then went through a first 18-cycle PCR with the universal primers M1SS and BC2_uni_R. The paper's data handling went like this. Normalization of each sample was performed by random selection of 1 million high-quality reads, each carrying a distinct molecular identifier. Instead of being binned into consensus sequences, reads that shared molecular identifiers were thrown out. CDR3 identification, clonotype clustering and error correction used MiTCR with a Q25 quality threshold and the strictest error-elimination algorithm. Lower-bound total TCR beta diversity was estimated with a nonparametric unseen species model using Euler transformation. TCRdb itself trimmed the public reads at Q25 with fastp, ran MiXCR and retained productive beta chains. Rows matching on CDR3 protein sequence are summarized as one entry with the most common DNA and genes. These V and J calls derive from TCRdb rather than the authors' analysis. For this sample there are hundreds of thousands of distinct CDR3 sequences; around 62% appear just once. Around 30% of the sample comes from the top ten.

For this clonotype: Its binding antigen is unknown. Base qualities are missing; no much larger clone stands one base away.

The TCR originated in a man younger than 45 in good health. Sequencing input: blood. Recombination linked TRBV6-5 to TRBJ1-5; the central 7 bases match TRBD1. This receptor carries the CDR3 CASRPGGWENQPQHF. The sequenced DNA is TGTGCCAGCAGACCAGGGGGGTGGGAAAATCAGCCCCAGCATTTT.